A selection of T cell receptor beta chains follows, all from one sample in a study of T-cell reconstitution after alpha-beta-depleted transplantation in children. A single record per CDR3 protein comes from TCRdb applying MiXCR to the PCR reads. The table has approximately 190,000 distinct CDR3 sequences, approximately 6.8% seen once. The sequencing used PBMCs, collected before TCRalphabeta/CD19-depleted stem cell transplant. The receptors shown here come from a girl less than two years old with combined immunodeficiency, due to receive a stem cell transplant. The CDR3 runs from the conserved cysteine through the conserved F or W. The D gene is left open where the match is weak. Clone size is not always given. Where it is, it says once, few, many or a class for expanded clones.

len | j_gene | d_gene | abundance | v_gene | CDR3aa | CDR3nt
12 | TRBJ1-2 | - | many | TRBV4-2 | CASSQEWGGYTF | TGTGCCAGCAGCCAAGAATGGGGAGGCTACACCTTC
18 | TRBJ2-7 | TRBD2 | many | TRBV4-2 | CASSHEVIAGGGSYEQYF | TGTGCCAGCAGCCACGAAGTAATAGCGGGGGGAGGCTCCTACGAGCAGTACTTC
21 | TRBJ2-1 | TRBD2 | many | TRBV28 | CAYRRREREFHHVRSYNEQFF | TGTGCTTACCGAAGGAGGGAGCGGGAATTCCACCATGTTCGCTCCTACAATGAGCAGTTCTTC
14 | TRBJ1-1 | - | many | TRBV12-3/TRBV12-4 | CASSFGRVITEAFF | TGTGCCAGCAGTTTTGGCAGGGTGATCACTGAAGCTTTCTTT
11 | TRBJ2-5 | - | many | TRBV29-1 | CSVERGGTQYF | TGCAGCGTTGAAAGGGGCGGGACCCAGTACTTC
14 | TRBJ1-1 | TRBD1 | many | TRBV12-3/TRBV12-4 | CASSNTQGAGGAFF | TGTGCCAGCAGTAATACTCAGGGGGCAGGGGGAGCTTTCTTT
13 | TRBJ1-5 | - | many | TRBV5-1 | CASSPTVDQPQHF | TGCGCCAGCAGCCCCACAGTGGATCAGCCCCAGCATTTT
16 | TRBJ1-1 | - | many | TRBV7-2 | CASSLARLAERAEAFF | TGTGCCAGCAGCTTAGCGCGGCTTGCGGAGAGGGCTGAAGCTTTCTTT
17 | TRBJ2-1 | - | many | TRBV4-3 | CASSTRFQGFSYNEQFF | TGCGCCAGCAGCACAAGGTTTCAGGGTTTCTCCTACAATGAGCAGTTCTTC
13 | TRBJ1-1 | - | few | TRBV4-3 | CASSQVEGDKAFF | TGCGCCAGCAGCCAAGTAGAAGGGGACAAAGCTTTCTTT
17 | TRBJ2-1 | TRBD1 | many | TRBV4-2 | CASSLERGTGDGNEQFF | TGTGCCAGCAGCCTTGAACGTGGGACAGGGGACGGCAATGAGCAGTTCTTC
17 | TRBJ2-3 | - | many | TRBV9 | CASSVFPGTPDTDTQYF | TGTGCCAGCAGCGTGTTTCCCGGGACCCCCGACACAGATACGCAGTATTTT
17 | TRBJ2-7 | - | few | TRBV15 | CATSRAKGLTSSYEQYF | TGTGCCACCAGCAGAGCCAAGGGTTTAACGAGCTCCTACGAGCAGTACTTC
14 | TRBJ1-1 | TRBD1 | many | TRBV5-1 | CASSPGTGGTEAFF | TGCGCCAGCAGCCCAGGGACAGGGGGCACTGAAGCTTTCTTT
15 | TRBJ2-7 | TRBD1 | many | TRBV6-1 | CASSGTVDSTYEQYF | TGTGCCAGCAGCGGGACAGTAGATTCAACCTACGAGCAGTACTTC
16 | TRBJ1-1 | - | many | TRBV4-1 | CASSQVAWSENTEAFF | TGCGCCAGCAGCCAAGTAGCGTGGTCAGAGAACACTGAAGCTTTCTTT
14 | TRBJ2-1 | - | many | TRBV6-5 | CASSSGAERNEQFF | TGTGCCAGCAGTTCTGGTGCGGAACGCAATGAGCAGTTCTTC
16 | TRBJ2-2 | - | many | TRBV7-3 | CASSLAPGAYTGELFF | TGTGCCAGCAGCTTAGCACCCGGGGCGTACACCGGGGAGCTGTTTTTT
14 | TRBJ2-7 | TRBD2 | many | TRBV20-1 | CSASRGLALYEQYF | TGCAGTGCTAGTAGGGGACTAGCGTTATACGAGCAGTACTTC
14 | TRBJ1-5 | - | many | TRBV14 | CASSQETGYQPQHF | TGTGCCAGCAGCCAAGAAACAGGGTATCAGCCCCAGCATTTT
14 | TRBJ2-7 | - | - | TRBV13 | CASSLRGRSYEQYF | TGTGCCAGCAGCTTAAGGGGCAGATCCTACGAGCAGTACTTC
16 | TRBJ2-7 | TRBD2 | few | TRBV5-1 | CASSLEPSGSSYEQYF | TGCGCCAGCAGCTTGGAACCTAGCGGGAGCTCCTACGAGCAGTACTTC
18 | TRBJ2-3 | TRBD2 | many | TRBV11-2 | CASSLGLAGGRGTDTQYF | TGTGCCAGCAGCCTTGGACTAGCGGGAGGGCGTGGCACAGATACGCAGTATTTT
14 | TRBJ2-7 | TRBD1 | many | TRBV12-3/TRBV12-4 | CASRGQGDSYEQYF | TGTGCCAGCAGGGGACAGGGGGACTCCTACGAGCAGTACTTC
13 | TRBJ1-1 | - | many | TRBV28 | CASSLALDTEAFF | TGTGCCAGCAGTTTAGCGCTGGACACTGAAGCTTTCTTT
14 | TRBJ1-2 | - | many | TRBV24-1 | CATSAPTGFGGYTF | TGTGCCACCAGTGCCCCGACAGGCTTTGGGGGCTACACCTTC
12 | TRBJ1-4 | - | many | TRBV12-3/TRBV12-4 | CASSLGGEKLFF | TGTGCCAGCAGTTTAGGAGGGGAAAAACTGTTTTTT
13 | TRBJ1-2 | TRBD1 | few | TRBV4-3 | CASSQRGLGGYTF | TGCGCCAGCAGCCAAAGGGGGCTAGGCGGCTACACCTTC
14 | TRBJ1-1 | - | - | TRBV4-3 | CASSQLTWGTEAFF | TGCGCCAGCAGCCAATTGACATGGGGTACTGAAGCTTTCTTT
15 | TRBJ2-3 | TRBD1 | many | TRBV20-1 | CSAREDRAGADTQYF | TGCAGTGCTAGAGAGGACAGGGCGGGTGCAGATACGCAGTATTTT
14 | TRBJ1-2 | - | many | TRBV6-5 | CASSYSGTVYGYTF | TGTGCCAGCAGTTACTCAGGGACGGTCTATGGCTACACCTTC
13 | TRBJ1-5 | - | many | TRBV6-6 | CASSYGGGQPQHF | TGTGCCAGCAGTTACGGGGGTGGTCAGCCCCAGCATTTT
15 | TRBJ2-4 | - | few | TRBV4-1 | CASSLSGIAKNIQYF | TGCGCCAGCAGCCTATCAGGGATAGCCAAAAACATTCAGTACTTC
12 | TRBJ1-4 | - | many | TRBV28 | CASSTYDEKLFF | TGTGCCAGCAGTACGTATGATGAAAAACTGTTTTTT
15 | TRBJ2-1 | TRBD1 | many | TRBV6-5 | CASSYPGQGGNEQFF | TGTGCCAGCAGTTACCCGGGACAGGGCGGCAATGAGCAGTTCTTC
17 | TRBJ1-6 | - | many | TRBV20-1 | CSATYNTGLYYNSPLHF | TGCAGTGCTACCTATAATACAGGGCTTTACTATAATTCACCCCTCCACTTT
17 | TRBJ2-1 | TRBD2 | many | TRBV28 | CASSLWPGLGQGNEQFF | TGTGCCAGCAGTTTATGGCCGGGACTAGGCCAGGGCAATGAGCAGTTCTTC
16 | TRBJ2-7 | - | many | TRBV21-1 | CASSKGLAANYYEQYF | TGTGCCAGCAGCAAAGGGCTAGCGGCCAACTACTACGAGCAGTACTTC
18 | TRBJ1-2 | - | - | TRBV4-1 | CASSQDPYSATYYYGYTF | TGCGCCAGCAGCCAAGATCCCTACAGTGCCACCTACTACTATGGCTACACCTTC
15 | TRBJ2-2 | - | many | TRBV9 | CASGQGRTNTGELFF | TGTGCCAGCGGCCAGGGGAGGACGAACACCGGGGAGCTGTTTTTT
15 | TRBJ2-5 | - | few | TRBV6-2/TRBV6-3 | CASSSLDGIQETQYF | TGTGCCAGCAGTTCCCTGGACGGGATTCAAGAGACCCAGTACTTC
16 | TRBJ2-2 | - | many | TRBV7-9 | CASSYSVLPWTGELFF | TGTGCCAGCAGCTACTCTGTTCTCCCGTGGACCGGGGAGCTGTTTTTT